This T cell receptor beta chain derives from a study of blood T cell repertoires in COVID-19. Across the whole study: Samples came from the United States, Italy and Spain, spanning acute and convalescent COVID-19. Sources were T cells, B-cell-depleted T cells, or PBMCs; the material itself was cDNA or gDNA.

Seattle's cohort entered during active infection and was followed longitudinally. The CDR3 has 14 amino acids. Germline V gene sequence: CDR1 SNHLY, CDR2 FYNNEI. With V trimmed by 6 bases and J by 3 bases, 4 bases remained unmatched. TCRdb keeps only in-frame clones here, not all; method: immunoSEQ multiplex PCR. The data contain roughly 30,000 clones, 85% to 95% of them singletons. This TCR came from a woman aged 70 to 79 with COVID-19, enrolled during active disease. The sequenced sample consisted of peripheral blood. The chain employs TRBV2 and TRBJ2-5, with 10 bases matching TRBD1. CDR3 region: CASRRTGGKETQYF. The DNA of the CDR3 is TGTGCCAGCAGAAGGACAGGGGGGAAAGAGACCCAGTACTTC. Using reference TRBV2 and TRBJ2-5 for the parts outside the CDR3, the full variable domain is EPEVTQTPSHQVTQMGQEVILRCVPISNHLYFYWYRQILGQKVEFLVSFYNNEISEKSEIFDDQFSVERPDGSNFTLKIRSTKLEDSAMYFCASRRTGGKETQYFGPGTRLLVL.